This T cell receptor (beta chain) was profiled in a study of T cell repertoires in ileal Crohn's disease. On the study more broadly: Biopsies of the neoterminal ileum at postoperative colonoscopy form M6 samples.

Some clones are missing from TCRdb's copy, which holds only in-frame ones; the method was immunoSEQ multiplex PCR. The repertoire holds 6,500 to 8,500 clones, with 72% as singletons. Comment on this clone: Its antigen is still unknown.

The time point was: neoterminal ileum biopsy at postoperative endoscopy, about 6 months after surgery. Study-level findings and limits: Clonality above 26.8% at surgery always came with endoscopic recurrence. Clonal expansions were more frequent in active smokers than non-smokers at surgery.

Germline V gene data show CDR1 as LGHNA and CDR2 as YNFKEQ. The CDR3 has 13 amino acids. V was trimmed by 1 base and J by 9 bases, leaving 10 bases between them. This TCR was sampled from an adult with Crohn's disease. The V gene is TRBV4-2, the J gene TRBJ2-1; D remains ambiguous. Material: ileal tissue. CDR3 in DNA: TGTGCCAGCAGCCAAGCGGTAGTTGGTGAGCAGTTCTTC. Its protein is CASSQAVVGEQFF.